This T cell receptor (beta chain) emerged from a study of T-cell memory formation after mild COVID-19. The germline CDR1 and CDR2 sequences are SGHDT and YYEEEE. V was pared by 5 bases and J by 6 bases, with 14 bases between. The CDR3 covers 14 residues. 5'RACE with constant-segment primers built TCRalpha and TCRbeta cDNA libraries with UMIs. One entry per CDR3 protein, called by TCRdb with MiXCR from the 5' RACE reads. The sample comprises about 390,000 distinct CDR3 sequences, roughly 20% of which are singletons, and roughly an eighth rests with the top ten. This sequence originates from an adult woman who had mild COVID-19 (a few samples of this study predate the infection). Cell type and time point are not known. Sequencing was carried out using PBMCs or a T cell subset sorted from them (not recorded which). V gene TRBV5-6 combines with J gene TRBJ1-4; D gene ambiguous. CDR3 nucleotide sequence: TGTGCCAGCAGTCTCCGGGTGATTGATGAAAAACTGTTTTTT. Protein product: CASSLRVIDEKLFF.